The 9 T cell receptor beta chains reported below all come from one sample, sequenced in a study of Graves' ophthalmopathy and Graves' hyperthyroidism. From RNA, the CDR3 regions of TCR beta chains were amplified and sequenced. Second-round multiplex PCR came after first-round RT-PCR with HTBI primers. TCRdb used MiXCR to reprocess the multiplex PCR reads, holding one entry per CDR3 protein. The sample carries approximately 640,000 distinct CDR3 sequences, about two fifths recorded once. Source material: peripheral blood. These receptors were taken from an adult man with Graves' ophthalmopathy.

CDR3 amino acids: CASSFGSLTGELFF. CDR3 sequence (DNA): TGTGCCAGCAGCTTCGGGAGTCTCACCGGGGAGCTGTTTTTT. This chain joins TRBV6-4 and TRBJ2-2; D is possibly TRBD2 (6 bases). Germline V CDR1 and CDR2: MRHNA, SNTAGT. The CDR3 runs to 14 residues. Trimming removed 6 bases from V and 4 bases from J, with 12 bases in between.

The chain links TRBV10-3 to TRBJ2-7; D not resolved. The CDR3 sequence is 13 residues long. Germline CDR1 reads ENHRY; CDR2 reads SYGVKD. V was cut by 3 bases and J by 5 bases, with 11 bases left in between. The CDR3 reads CAISDGDGNEQYF. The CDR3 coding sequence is TGTGCCATCAGTGATGGAGACGGCAACGAGCAGTACTTC.

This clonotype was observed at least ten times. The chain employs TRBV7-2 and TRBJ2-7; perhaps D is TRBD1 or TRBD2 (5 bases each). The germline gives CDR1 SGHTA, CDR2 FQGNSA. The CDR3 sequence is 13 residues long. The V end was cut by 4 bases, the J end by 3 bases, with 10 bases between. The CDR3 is CASSSGPRYEQYF. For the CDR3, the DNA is TGTGCCAGCAGCTCGGGACCGCGCTACGAGCAGTACTTC. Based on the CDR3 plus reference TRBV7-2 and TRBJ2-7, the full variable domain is GAGVSQSPSNKVTEKGKDVELRCDPISGHTALYWYRQSLGQGLEFLIYFQGNSAPDKSGLPSDRFSAERTGGSVSTLTIQRTQQEDSAVYLCASSSGPRYEQYFGPGTRLTVT.

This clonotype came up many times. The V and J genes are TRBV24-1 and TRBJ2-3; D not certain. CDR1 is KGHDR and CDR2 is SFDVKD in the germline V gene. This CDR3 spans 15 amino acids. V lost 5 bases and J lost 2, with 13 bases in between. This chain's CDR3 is CATSAAGVYTDTQYF. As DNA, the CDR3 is TGTGCCACCAGTGCTGCTGGGGTCTACACAGATACGCAGTATTTT.

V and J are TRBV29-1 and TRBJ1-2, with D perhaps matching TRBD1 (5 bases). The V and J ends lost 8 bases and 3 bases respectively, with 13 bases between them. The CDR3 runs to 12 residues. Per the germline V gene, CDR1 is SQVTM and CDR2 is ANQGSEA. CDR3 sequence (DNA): TGCAGCCAGGGACGGAGCTACTATGGCTACACCTTC. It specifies CSQGRSYYGYTF.

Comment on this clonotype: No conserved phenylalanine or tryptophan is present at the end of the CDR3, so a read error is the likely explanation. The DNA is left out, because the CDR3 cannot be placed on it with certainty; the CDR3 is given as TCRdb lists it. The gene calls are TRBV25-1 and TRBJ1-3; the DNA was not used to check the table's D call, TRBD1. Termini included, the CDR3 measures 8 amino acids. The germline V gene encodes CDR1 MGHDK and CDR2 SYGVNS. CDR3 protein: CASSDDRG.

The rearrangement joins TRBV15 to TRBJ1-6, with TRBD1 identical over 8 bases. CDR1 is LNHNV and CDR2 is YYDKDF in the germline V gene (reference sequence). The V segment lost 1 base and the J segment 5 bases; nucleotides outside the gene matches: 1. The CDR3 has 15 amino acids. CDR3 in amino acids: CATSRGTGHNSPLHF. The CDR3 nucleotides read TGTGCCACCAGCAGAGGGACAGGGCATAATTCACCCCTCCACTTT.

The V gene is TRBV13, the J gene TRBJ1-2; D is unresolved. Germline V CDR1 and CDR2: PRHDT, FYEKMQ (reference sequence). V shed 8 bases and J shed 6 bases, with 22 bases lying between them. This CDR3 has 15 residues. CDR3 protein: CASDGEGRGEDGYTF. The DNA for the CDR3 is TGTGCCAGCGACGGAGAAGGACGGGGAGAGGATGGCTACACCTTC. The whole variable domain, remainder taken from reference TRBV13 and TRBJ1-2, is AAGVIQSPRHLIKEKRETATLKCYPIPRHDTVYWYQQGPGQDPQFLISFYEKMQSDKGSIPDRFSAQQFSDYHSELNMSSLELGDSALYFCASDGEGRGEDGYTFGSGTRLTVV.

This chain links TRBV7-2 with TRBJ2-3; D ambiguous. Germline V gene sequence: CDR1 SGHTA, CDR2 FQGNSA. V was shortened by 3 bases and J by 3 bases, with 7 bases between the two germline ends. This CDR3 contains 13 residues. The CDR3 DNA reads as TGTGCCAGCAGCTTTAGTAGAACAGATACGCAGTATTTT. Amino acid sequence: CASSFSRTDTQYF.